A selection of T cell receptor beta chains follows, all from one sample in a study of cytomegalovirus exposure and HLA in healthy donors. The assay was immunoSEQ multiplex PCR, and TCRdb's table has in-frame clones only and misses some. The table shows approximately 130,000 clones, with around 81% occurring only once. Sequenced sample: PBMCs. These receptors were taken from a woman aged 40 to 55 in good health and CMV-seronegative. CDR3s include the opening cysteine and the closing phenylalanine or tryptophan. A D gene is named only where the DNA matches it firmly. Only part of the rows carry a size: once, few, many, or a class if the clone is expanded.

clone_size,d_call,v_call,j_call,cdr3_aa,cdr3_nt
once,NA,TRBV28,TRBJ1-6,CASRGSGENSPLHF,TGTGCCAGCAGGGGGTCGGGGGAAAATTCACCCCTCCACTTT
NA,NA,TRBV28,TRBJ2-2,CASSLLVSDIGSGELFF,TGTGCCAGCAGTTTGCTGGTATCGGACATTGGCTCCGGGGAGCTGTTTTTT
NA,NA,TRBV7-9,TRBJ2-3,CASSLWTFSTDTQYF,TGTGCCAGCAGCCTATGGACATTTAGCACAGATACGCAGTATTTT
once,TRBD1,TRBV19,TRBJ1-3,CASMGQELSGNTIYF,TGTGCCAGTATGGGACAGGAACTCTCTGGAAACACCATATATTTT
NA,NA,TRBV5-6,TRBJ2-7,CASSLLGQPYEQYF,TGTGCTAGCAGCTTGTTAGGACAGCCCTACGAGCAGTACTTC
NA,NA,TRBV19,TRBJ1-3,CASSALGRLSGNTIYF,TGTGCCAGTAGTGCCCTGGGGAGGCTCTCTGGAAACACCATATATTTT
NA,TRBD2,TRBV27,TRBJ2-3,CASSSLAGGLDTQYF,TGTGCCAGCAGTTCGCTAGCGGGGGGGCTTGATACGCAGTATTTT
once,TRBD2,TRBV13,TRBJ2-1,CASSLYFAILAGGPEQFF,TGTGCCAGCAGCTTATATTTTGCGATCCTAGCGGGAGGGCCTGAGCAGTTCTTC
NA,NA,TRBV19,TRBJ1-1,CASRERDSLNTEAFF,TGTGCCAGCAGGGAACGAGACAGCCTGAACACTGAAGCTTTCTTT
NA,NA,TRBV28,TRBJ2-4,CASSFPIDRTETKNIQYF,TGTGCCAGCAGTTTCCCCATCGACAGGACGGAAACCAAAAACATTCAGTACTTC
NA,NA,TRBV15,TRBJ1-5,CATSRLLSEPQHF,TGTGCCACCAGCAGACTACTCAGCGAGCCCCAGCATTTT
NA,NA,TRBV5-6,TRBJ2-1,CASSLEGRKDNEQFF,TGTGCCAGCAGCTTGGAGGGGCGGAAAGACAATGAGCAGTTCTTC
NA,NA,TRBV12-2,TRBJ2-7,CASRPPGPNPRGYEQYF,TGTGCAAGTCGCCCCCCCGGCCCGAACCCAAGAGGGTACGAGCAGTACTTC
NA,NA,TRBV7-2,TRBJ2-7,CASSPMGGGTASYEQYF,TGTGCCAGCAGCCCAATGGGAGGAGGGACTGCATCCTACGAGCAGTACTTC
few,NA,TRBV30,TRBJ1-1,CAWIGRGSAFF,TGTGCCTGGATAGGGCGGGGTTCGGCTTTCTTT
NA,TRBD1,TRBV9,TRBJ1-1,CASSSSGDSRSEAFF,TGTGCCAGCAGCTCCTCTGGGGACAGCCGTTCTGAAGCTTTCTTT
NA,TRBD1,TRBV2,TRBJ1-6,CASKGSTGTGVSPLHF,TGTGCCAGCAAGGGGAGTACCGGGACAGGTGTTTCACCCCTCCACTTT
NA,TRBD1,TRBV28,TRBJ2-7,CASSLSGQGVYEQYF,TGTGCCAGCAGTTTGTCTGGGCAGGGGGTTTACGAGCAGTACTTC
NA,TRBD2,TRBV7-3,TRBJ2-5,CASSPSGGASLGETQYF,TGTGCCAGCAGCCCAAGCGGGGGGGCTTCTTTGGGAGAGACCCAGTACTTC
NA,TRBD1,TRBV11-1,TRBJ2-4,CASSSAGQGRCIQYF,TGTGCCAGCAGCTCAGCTGGACAGGGGAGGTGCATTCAGTACTTC
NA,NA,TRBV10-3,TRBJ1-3,CAISEGGTGNTIYF,TGTGCCATCAGTGAAGGAGGAACAGGAAACACCATATATTTT
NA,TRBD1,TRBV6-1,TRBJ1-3,CASSEATHTGAGNTIYF,TGTGCCAGCAGTGAAGCCACCCACACAGGGGCTGGAAACACCATATATTTT
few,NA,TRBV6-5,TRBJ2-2,CAGGPSPDTGELFF,TGTGCCGGGGGCCCCAGCCCGGACACCGGGGAGCTGTTTTTT
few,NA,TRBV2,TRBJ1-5,CASQGRWNQPQHF,TGTGCCAGCCAGGGAAGGTGGAATCAGCCCCAGCATTTT
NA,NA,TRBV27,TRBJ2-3,CASSPGLSTSTDTQYF,TGTGCCAGCAGTCCCGGACTATCAACTAGCACAGATACGCAGTATTTT
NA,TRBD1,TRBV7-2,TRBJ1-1,CASSFYVQGGMNTEAFF,TGTGCCAGCAGCTTCTACGTACAGGGGGGGATGAACACTGAAGCTTTCTTT
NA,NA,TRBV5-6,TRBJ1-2,CASSLRGSGVLRTF,TGTGCCAGCAGCTTGCGGGGGAGTGGGGTTCTTCGAACCTTC
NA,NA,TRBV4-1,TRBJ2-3,CASSQEGSLSTDTQYF,TGCGCCAGCAGCCAAGAGGGTAGCCTAAGCACAGATACGCAGTATTTT
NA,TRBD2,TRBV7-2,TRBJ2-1,CASSLGAGTSYNEQFF,TGTGCCAGCAGCTTAGGGGCCGGGACTAGCTACAATGAGCAGTTCTTC
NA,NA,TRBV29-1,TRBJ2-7,CSVAPSTGPYEQYF,TGCAGCGTTGCCCCCTCAACAGGGCCCTACGAGCAGTACTTC
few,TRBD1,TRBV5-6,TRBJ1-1,CASSSPGQGKNTEAFF,TGTGCCAGCAGCTCTCCGGGACAGGGGAAAAACACTGAAGCTTTCTTT
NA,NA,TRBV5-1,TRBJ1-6,CASSFTRGVFNSPLHF,TGCGCCAGCAGCTTTACCCGGGGGGTCTTTAATTCACCCCTCCACTTT
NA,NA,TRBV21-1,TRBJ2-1,CASSKVGLAGGSSYNEQFF,TGTGCCAGCAGCAAAGTGGGTCTAGCGGGGGGGAGCTCCTACAATGAGCAGTTCTTC
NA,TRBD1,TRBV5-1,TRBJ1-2,CASSGGQGANYGYTF,TGCGCCAGCAGCGGTGGACAGGGGGCGAACTATGGCTACACCTTC
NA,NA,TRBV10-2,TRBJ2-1,CASMARGAAYNEQFF,TGCGCCAGCATGGCCCGGGGTGCAGCCTACAATGAGCAGTTCTTC
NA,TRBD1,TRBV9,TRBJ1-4,CASSGRDRVLSTNEKLFF,TGTGCCAGCAGCGGCCGGGACAGGGTCCTATCAACTAATGAAAAACTGTTTTTT
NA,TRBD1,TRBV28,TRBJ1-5,CASRRDSPSQPQHF,TGTGCCAGCAGGCGGGACAGCCCCAGTCAGCCCCAGCATTTT